The 21 T cell receptor beta chains reported below all come from one sample, sequenced in a study of blood T cell repertoires in COVID-19. Clones were read by immunoSEQ multiplex PCR, and TCRdb kept only the in-frame ones, dropping some. The data hold 130,000 or so clones, with almost 80% observed a single time. The sample was peripheral blood. The origin of the receptors is a human donor in a cohort sampled during active COVID-19.

This rearrangement joins TRBV7-6 to TRBJ1-1; 9 nucleotides agree with TRBD1. The V and J ends lost 4 bases and 6 bases, in that order; junction bases with no gene match: 3. CDR1 and CDR2 from the germline V gene are SGHVS and FNYEAQ. This CDR3 spans 13 amino acids. CDR3 sequence reads: CASSSRQGAEAFF. In nucleotides, the CDR3 is TGTGCCAGCAGCTCCCGACAGGGGGCTGAAGCTTTCTTT. The full variable domain, with the rest looked up from reference TRBV7-6 and TRBJ1-1, is GAGVSQSPRYKVTKRGQDVALRCDPISGHVSLYWYRQALGQGPEFLTYFNYEAQQDKSGLPNDRFSAERPEGSISTLTIQRTEQRDSAMYRCASSSRQGAEAFFGQGTRLTVV.

This clone turned up a few times. This chain connects TRBV27 to TRBJ1-2; 9 bases are a match to TRBD1. In germline, CDR1 is MNHEY, CDR2 SMNVEV (reference sequence). The V segment lost 0 bases and the J segment 1 base; nucleotides outside the gene matches: 12. This CDR3 region has 19 residues. This CDR3 is CASSLSSGLGDRDNYGYTF. CDR3 bases: TGTGCCAGCAGTTTATCATCCGGTTTGGGGGACAGGGATAACTATGGCTACACCTTC.

The table lists this clone with a few counts. The chain has TRBV6-5 and TRBJ2-7, with TRBD1 matching 8 bases. Germline assignment: CDR1 MNHEY and CDR2 SVGAGI. The CDR3 sequence is 15 residues long. The junction had 7 bases not matched to a gene; V was cut back by 5 bases and J by 1 base. CDR3 amino acids: CASSKTGVSSYEQYF. The CDR3 DNA is TGTGCCAGCAGTAAGACAGGGGTATCGTCCTACGAGCAGTACTTC.

The CDR3 spells CASRAGTSGRYEQYF. The DNA for the CDR3 is TGTGCCAGCAGGGCAGGGACTAGCGGGAGGTACGAGCAGTACTTC. This chain links TRBV6-5 with TRBJ2-7, with 15 bases identical to TRBD2. J lost 4 bases, V lost 6 bases, and 4 bases had no gene match. The CDR3 consists of 15 residues. CDR1 is MNHEY, CDR2 SVGAGI, per germline.

The chain combines TRBV28 with TRBJ1-2; 12 nucleotides match TRBD1. The CDR3 spans 15 residues. With 5 bases clipped from V and 6 bases from J, the junction kept 7 bases outside the gene matches. Looked up from germline, CDR1 is MDHEN and CDR2 is SYDVKM. The DNA for the CDR3 is TGTGCCAGCAGTGGGGGACAGGGGGCTCTGGATGGCTACACCTTC. As protein: CASSGGQGALDGYTF.

CDR3 sequence: CASSGGRGSRTEAFF. In DNA, the CDR3 is TGTGCCAGCAGCGGAGGGAGGGGTTCAAGGACTGAAGCTTTCTTT. J is TRBJ1-1 and V is TRBV9; possibly TRBD1 for D (5 bases). V dropped 3 bases and J dropped 5 bases, with 17 bases sitting between them. Per the germline V gene, CDR1 is SGDLS and CDR2 is YYNGEE. The CDR3 runs to 15 residues.

This clone was found a few times. The chain recombines TRBV7-8 with TRBJ1-1; D not certain. Trimming pared 0 bases from V and 4 bases from J, leaving 9 bases between. CDR3 length equals 14 residues. Germline V gives CDR1 SGHVS, CDR2 FQNEAQ. The CDR3 DNA sequence: TGTGCCAGCAGCTTAGCGCGGCTGACCACTGAAGCTTTCTTT. Protein product: CASSLARLTTEAFF.

The chain carries TRBV18 and TRBJ2-7; TRBD1 matches 7 bases. This CDR3 comprises 15 residues. Per germline, CDR1 KGHSH and CDR2 LQKENI. With 6 bases clipped from V and 1 base from J, the junction kept 9 bases outside the gene matches. CDR3 coding DNA: TGTGCCAGCTCCCTGGGACAGAACCCATCCTACGAGCAGTACTTC. This translates into CASSLGQNPSYEQYF.

The chain is built from TRBV6-1 and TRBJ1-5; D remains unclear. This CDR3 contains 15 residues. From germline, CDR1 is MNHNS and CDR2 SASEGT. V was shortened by 2 bases and J by 6 bases, with 14 bases between the two germline ends. The CDR3 DNA reads as TGTGCCAGCAGTGAAATTCCGGGGAGCGGTCAGCCCCAGCATTTT. This gives the protein CASSEIPGSGQPQHF.

This clone was detected only once. This chain joins TRBV7-2 and TRBJ2-5; 10 nucleotides agree with TRBD2. Unmatched junction bases numbered 8, after V lost 5 bases and J lost 5 bases. Germline-derived CDR1 and CDR2 are SGHTA and FQGNSA. The CDR3 loop spans 15 amino acids. The DNA of the CDR3 is TGTGCCAGCAGCGAGAGCGGGGGGGCCGGGGAGACCCAGTACTTC. This gives the protein CASSESGGAGETQYF.

V and J are TRBV9 and TRBJ2-7, with 7 bases that match TRBD2. The CDR3 is 15 residues long. Germline V CDR1 and CDR2: SGDLS, YYNGEE. Unmatched junction bases numbered 5, after V lost 0 bases and J lost 2 bases. The CDR3 is CASSVEGLGAYEQYF. Written as DNA, the CDR3 is TGTGCCAGCAGCGTAGAAGGACTAGGCGCCTACGAGCAGTACTTC. The full variable domain, completed using reference TRBV9 and TRBJ2-7, is DSGVTQTPKHLITATGQRVTLRCSPRSGDLSVYWYQQSLDQGLQFLIQYYNGEERAKGNILERFSAQQFPDLHSELNLSSLELGDSALYFCASSVEGLGAYEQYFGPGTRLTVT.

The chain carries TRBV28 and TRBJ1-2; TRBD1 agrees at 9 bases. The V segment lost 4 bases and the J segment 5 bases; nucleotides outside the gene matches: 11. The CDR3 loop spans 16 amino acids. Germline V gives CDR1 MDHEN, CDR2 SYDVKM. CDR3 protein: CASSSNRDRVLYGYTF. In DNA form, the CDR3 reads TGTGCCAGCAGTTCAAACCGGGACAGGGTATTGTATGGCTACACCTTC.

J is TRBJ2-6 and V is TRBV18; D might be TRBD1 (6 bases). The CDR3 loop spans 18 amino acids. The V gene's germline CDR1 is KGHSH and CDR2 LQKENI. Deletions cut 7 bases from V and 4 bases from J, with 23 bases between. CDR3 residues: CASFSQGVGASGANVLTF. CDR3 nucleotides: TGTGCCAGCTTTTCACAGGGTGTCGGCGCGTCGGGGGCCAACGTCCTGACTTTC.

This clone was detected a few times. The chain combines TRBV25-1 with TRBJ2-1, with D unresolved. CDR1 is MGHDK and CDR2 is SYGVNS in the germline V gene. The CDR3 sequence is 15 residues long. V was cut by 8 bases and J by 3 bases, with 17 bases left in between. The CDR3 DNA sequence: TGTGCCAGCGAGCCGACGGAGCGCCTCTACAATGAGCAGTTCTTC. It codes for CASEPTERLYNEQFF. Complete variable domain (other parts from reference TRBV25-1 and TRBJ2-1): EADIYQTPRYLVIGTGKKITLECSQTMGHDKMYWYQQDPGMELHLIHYSYGVNSTEKGDLSSESTVSRIRTEHFPLTLESARPSHTSQYLCASEPTERLYNEQFFGPGTRLTVL.

This chain connects TRBV6-6 to TRBJ2-3, with TRBD2 matching 8 bases. The J segment lost 6 bases and the V segment lost 4 bases, leaving 12 bases of the junction unmatched. This CDR3 contains 16 residues. Germline CDR1 and CDR2: MNHNY and SVGAGI (reference sequence). CDR3 in DNA: TGTGCCAGCAGTTTATTCCTCGGGGGCGGGAGGGATACGCAGTATTTT. It encodes CASSLFLGGGRDTQYF.

The chain uses TRBV7-2 and TRBJ1-2; TRBD1 might be the D (5 bases). Per the germline V gene, CDR1 is SGHTA and CDR2 is FQGNSA. CDR3 length: 15 amino acids. Trimming stripped 5 bases from V and 0 bases from J, with 13 bases between. CDR3 amino acids: CASSPGGGTNYGYTF. CDR3 bases: TGTGCCAGCAGCCCCGGTGGGGGGACTAACTATGGCTACACCTTC.

The sample holds one count of this clone. CDR3 in DNA: TGTGCCTGGAGTCTAGGACAATGGGACACTGAAGCTTTCTTT. It translates to CAWSLGQWDTEAFF. This chain connects TRBV30 to TRBJ1-1; D may be TRBD1 (5 bases). The V gene's germline CDR1 is GTSNPN and CDR2 SVGIG (reference sequence). V was shortened by 2 bases and J by 3 bases, with 13 bases between the two germline ends. The CDR3 spans 14 residues.

A few counts support this clone. The chain joins TRBV5-4 to TRBJ2-7; TRBD1 matches at 8 bases. This CDR3 is built from 14 residues. The junction had 3 bases not matched to a gene; V was cut back by 0 bases and J by 4 bases. Per the germline V gene, CDR1 is SGHNT and CDR2 is YYREEE (reference sequence). The CDR3 protein is CASSLAGQVYEQYF. The CDR3 DNA sequence: TGTGCCAGCAGCTTGGCGGGACAGGTGTACGAGCAGTACTTC.

This clone was seen just once. The J gene is TRBJ1-2, the V gene TRBV5-5, with D tentatively TRBD1 (5 bases). Trimming shortened V by 4 bases and J by 3 bases, and 13 bases separated the two germline ends. CDR3 size: 14 residues. The germline V gene has CDR1 SGHKS and CDR2 YYEKEE (reference sequence). The CDR3 loop reads CASSRRTTDYGYTF. The CDR3 DNA reads TGTGCCAGCAGCCGAAGGACAACCGACTATGGCTACACCTTC.

This clone was seen just once. The chain uses TRBV4-1 and TRBJ1-2; D perhaps matches TRBD1 (5 bases). The ends were cut back, 1 base at V and 4 bases at J, with 10 bases in the middle. The CDR3 sequence is 14 residues long. Per germline, CDR1 MGHRA and CDR2 YSYEKL. The CDR3 reads CASSQGDFAYGYTF. The CDR3 DNA reads as TGCGCCAGCAGCCAAGGGGACTTTGCCTATGGCTACACCTTC.

This sequence joins TRBV14 and TRBJ2-1; D is uncertain. There are 11 residues in the CDR3. Between the trimmed V and J ends, which lost 4 bases and 8 bases, there was a span of 6 bases. The V gene's germline CDR1 is SGHDN and CDR2 FVKESK. CDR3: CASSRHDEQFF. In DNA, the CDR3 is TGTGCCAGCAGCCGACACGATGAGCAGTTCTTC.